This TCR beta chain originates from a study of T cell clonotyping in hematopoietic cell transplantation. Per the germline V gene, CDR1 is SSHAT and CDR2 is FNYEAQ (reference sequence). The length of the CDR3 is 17 residues. A note on this clone: An end of the junction differs from the germline gene, which may be a read error.

Clones were read by immunoSEQ multiplex PCR, and TCRdb kept only the in-frame ones, dropping some. The sample records nearly 5,500 clones, about 85% being singletons. This sample's time point: recipient sample about 28 days before transplant, after cytoreduction. The sequenced sample was peripheral blood mononuclear cells, obtained before stem cell transplant. This chain connects TRBV7-7 to TRBJ2-2; the D call may be TRBD1 or TRBD2 (6 bases each). This receptor was identified in a man aged 60 to 75 with acute myeloid leukemia. Some clones in this sample may be carry-over from other donors' samples. The CDR3 DNA reads as TGTGCTAGCAGCCCTGTTCGGGGGCGGGGGAACACCGGGGAGCTGTTTTTT. It yields the protein CASSPVRGRGNTGELFF.